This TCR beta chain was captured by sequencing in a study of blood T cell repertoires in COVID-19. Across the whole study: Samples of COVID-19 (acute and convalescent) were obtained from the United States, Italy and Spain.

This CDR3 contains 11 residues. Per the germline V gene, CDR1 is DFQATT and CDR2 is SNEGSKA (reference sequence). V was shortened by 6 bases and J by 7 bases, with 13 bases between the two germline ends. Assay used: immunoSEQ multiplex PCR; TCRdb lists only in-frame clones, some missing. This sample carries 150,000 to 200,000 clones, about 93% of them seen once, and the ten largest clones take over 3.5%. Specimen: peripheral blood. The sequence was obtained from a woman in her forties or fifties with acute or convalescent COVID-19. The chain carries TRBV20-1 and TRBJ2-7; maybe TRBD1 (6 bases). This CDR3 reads CSAQQGGEQYF. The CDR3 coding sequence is TGCAGTGCGCAACAGGGCGGGGAGCAGTACTTC.